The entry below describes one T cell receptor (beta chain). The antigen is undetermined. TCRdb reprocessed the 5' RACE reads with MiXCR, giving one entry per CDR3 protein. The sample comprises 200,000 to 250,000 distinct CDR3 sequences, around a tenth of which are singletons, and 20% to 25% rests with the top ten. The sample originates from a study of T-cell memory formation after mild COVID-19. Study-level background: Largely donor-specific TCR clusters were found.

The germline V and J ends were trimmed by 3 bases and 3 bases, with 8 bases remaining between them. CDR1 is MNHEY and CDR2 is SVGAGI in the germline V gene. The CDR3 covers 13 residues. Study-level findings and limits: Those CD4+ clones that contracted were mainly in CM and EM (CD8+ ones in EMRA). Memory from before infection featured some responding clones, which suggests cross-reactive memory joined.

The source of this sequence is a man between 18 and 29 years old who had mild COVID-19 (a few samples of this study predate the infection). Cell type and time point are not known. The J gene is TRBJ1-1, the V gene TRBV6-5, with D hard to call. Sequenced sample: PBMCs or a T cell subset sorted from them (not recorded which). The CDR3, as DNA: TGTGCCAGCAGTTATGGAGCGGACACTGAAGCTTTCTTT. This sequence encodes CASSYGADTEAFF.